The clone carrying this T cell receptor (beta chain) was counted at least ten times. The sample is drawn from a study of molecular identifiers for immune sequencing clone quantification. MiXCR, applied by TCRdb to the PCR reads, yields one record per CDR3 protein. The sample yields just under 650,000 distinct CDR3 sequences, about 20% seen once. Germline V lookup: CDR1 SGHRS, CDR2 YFSETQ. Trimming left V 0 bases short and J 6 bases short, with 10 bases between. This CDR3 is 13 amino acids long. Sample: naive CD8+ T cells from blood, with Jurkat cell RNA spiked in. The subset here: FACS-sorted CD8+CD4-CCR7+CD45RA+ naive T cells. The genes are TRBV5-1 and TRBJ2-7, with a possible D match to TRBD2 (7 bases). The sequence came from a human donor in good health. Some libraries in this study had Jurkat cell RNA spiked in. The CDR3 sequence is CASSLEGGGEQYF. The CDR3 nucleotides read TGCGCCAGCAGCTTGGAAGGGGGGGGCGAGCAGTACTTC.